This TCR beta chain emerged from a study of T-cell reconstitution after alpha-beta-depleted transplantation in children. Points from the study as a whole: Surviving recipient T cells and thymic progenitors produced the high day-60 TCRbeta diversity seen in some patients.

Germline V gene sequence: CDR1 SGHRS, CDR2 YFSETQ. The CDR3 is 15 amino acids. V was clipped by 0 bases and J by 4 bases, with 11 bases between them. TCRbeta library construction was performed incorporating unique molecular identifiers. One entry per CDR3 protein, called by TCRdb with MiXCR from the PCR reads. The sample has some 48,000 distinct CDR3 sequences; about 5.7% are singletons. This clonotype was found many times. Its antigen is as yet unknown. The chain recombines TRBV5-1 with TRBJ1-5; D is undetermined. The clonotype originates from a female patient aged 2-10 years who had a stem cell transplant for aplastic anemia, so the T cells may come from the graft donor. The sequencing used PBMCs, mostly from graft donor cells, collected 60 days after TCRalphabeta/CD19-depleted stem cell transplant. The CDR3: CASSLDGIPNQPQHF. Written as DNA, the CDR3 is TGCGCCAGCAGCTTGGATGGCATTCCAAATCAGCCCCAGCATTTT.